The clone carrying this T cell receptor (beta chain) was recorded at least ten times. Its specificity is not known. The record originates from a study of T cells after yellow fever vaccination. Findings and limits, study-wide: FACS-sorted repertoires might harbor abundant contaminating clonotypes from the bulk population. Some clonotypes were seen in both the CD4 and the CD8 compartments. These made up a small share and likely arose from convergent recombination.

UMIs were added to TCR cDNA along with a universal primer site when it was made by 5'RACE template switching. TCRdb redid the calling of the 5' RACE reads with MiXCR, one entry per CDR3 protein. The data contain about 340,000 distinct CDR3 sequences, 3% to 4.5% of them singletons. The germline V gene encodes CDR1 MNHNS and CDR2 SASEGT. Trimming shortened V by 3 bases and J by 0 bases, and 2 bases separated the two germline ends. The CDR3 length is 13 residues. Source: PBMCs, taken 5 days after the yellow fever booster vaccination. The sequence was collected from a man younger than 35 who received the YFV17D yellow fever vaccine. The chain links TRBV6-1 to TRBJ2-2; D remains unclear. The CDR3 protein is CASSDPNTGELFF. The DNA for the CDR3 is TGTGCCAGCAGTGACCCGAACACCGGGGAGCTGTTTTTT.